This T cell receptor (beta chain) was captured by sequencing in a study of patients and donors after allogeneic stem cell transplantation. MiXCR, applied by TCRdb to the RT-PCR reads, yields one record per CDR3 protein. The sample includes roughly 200,000 distinct CDR3 sequences, around two fifths of them seen just once. V lost 4 bases, J lost 2 bases, and 9 bases stayed unmatched. CDR3 length equals 16 residues. CDR1 and CDR2 (germline): MDHEN, SYDVKM. The TCR originated in a human donor who was either an allogeneic HSCT recipient or a stem cell or donor lymphocyte infusion donor (not recorded which). It is not recorded whose cells these are; they may come from a transplant donor. Material for sequencing was blood, either unsorted or a sorted T cell fraction (not recorded which). The chain couples TRBV28 to TRBJ2-3; 7 bases align to TRBD1. CDR3 region: CASSSPWDRATDTQYF. The CDR3 DNA is TGTGCCAGCAGTTCCCCCTGGGACAGAGCCACAGATACGCAGTATTTT.